This T cell receptor (beta chain) comes out of a study of blood T cells in healthy people across ages. Broader study findings: Versus aged donors, long-lived donors had higher diversity and more naive CD4+ cells. From one million sequenced T cells, diversity estimates were lower bounds. While age rose, TCR beta diversity per million T cells dropped in a roughly linear way.

V gave up 4 bases and J gave up 8 bases, with 14 bases separating them. CDR3 length equals 13 residues. CDR1 and CDR2 from the germline V gene are SGHDN and FVKESK. A second PCR of roughly 6 to 12 cycles used a sample-barcoded 5' primer and a J-beta primer mix. TCRdb re-analysed the 5' RACE reads in MiXCR, keeping a single row per CDR3 protein. The profile shows roughly 800,000 distinct CDR3 sequences, around a quarter of them singletons. The table lists this clonotype with a few counts. The antigen remains unidentified. This sample was shared with a second study, whose subject was T cells of mothers and their children.

Sequenced: blood. This chain links TRBV14 with TRBJ1-2; D gene uncertain. The receptor's source is a boy aged 5 to 17 in good health. In nucleotides, the CDR3 is TGTGCCAGCAGCCTCGTTGGAGCTGGCGGCTACACCTTC. This codes for CASSLVGAGGYTF.